This T cell receptor (beta chain) derives from a study of T cell responses to AZD1222 COVID-19 vaccine. This clone was counted a single time. Its target is not known. Here immunoSEQ multiplex PCR was the method, and the copy in TCRdb shows in-frame clones only, minus some. The sample carries around 160,000 clones, 90% to 95% recorded once. V dropped 2 bases and J dropped 6; count of bases not matched to a gene: 8. In germline, CDR1 is LGHNA, CDR2 YNFKEQ. This CDR3 contains 15 residues. General study findings and limits: Close to half of all spike-specific TCRs reportedly target regions of the variants that are unmutated. The span of vaccine-associated CD4 TCRs extended across spike, with dominance at 160-218 and 743-854. Donors were largely white British and mainly female; clonal diversity was possibly underestimated.

The specimen comprised peripheral blood, sampled on day 0 of AZD1222 vaccination. The origin of this receptor is an adult in good health. The chain joins TRBV4-2 to TRBJ1-2; 8 nucleotides line up with TRBD1. CDR3 loop: CASSQQTQGADGYTF. The CDR3 bases are TGTGCCAGCAGCCAACAGACTCAGGGGGCGGATGGCTACACCTTC.